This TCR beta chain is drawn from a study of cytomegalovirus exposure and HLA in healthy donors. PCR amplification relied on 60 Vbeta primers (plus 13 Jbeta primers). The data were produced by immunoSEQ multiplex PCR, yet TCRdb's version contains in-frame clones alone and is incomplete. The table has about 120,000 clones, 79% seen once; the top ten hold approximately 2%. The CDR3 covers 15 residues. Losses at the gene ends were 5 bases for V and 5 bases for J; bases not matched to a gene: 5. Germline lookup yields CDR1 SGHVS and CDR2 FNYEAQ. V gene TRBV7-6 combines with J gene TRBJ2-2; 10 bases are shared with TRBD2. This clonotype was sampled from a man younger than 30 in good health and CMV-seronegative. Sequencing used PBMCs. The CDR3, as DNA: TGTGCCAGCAGCCGGCTAGCGGGAGTTACCGGGGAGCTGTTTTTT. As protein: CASSRLAGVTGELFF.